This T cell receptor beta chain was captured in a study of blood T cell repertoires in COVID-19. Per germline, CDR1 GTSNPN and CDR2 SVGIG (reference sequence). The CDR3 has 13 amino acids. Trimming took 3 bases from V and 2 from J; bases not matched to a gene: 2. Adults between about 18 and 95 years of age took part from approximately 24 US areas. What the recovered Cohort 3 donors had was two negative PCRs, clearance, or symptom resolution. Authors' methods: Amplification from reference gene primers served as the basis for estimated nucleated cell counts. TCRdb's copy holds only in-frame clones and misses some; the assay was immunoSEQ multiplex PCR. V, J and clone size reflect that table, while D and trimming were determined from the DNA. The sample carries approximately 320,000 clones, roughly 90% recorded once.

The sequencing sample was made of PBMCs or T cells enriched from blood (not recorded which). This clonotype originated in a man aged 55 to 70 who had recovered from COVID-19. The chain joins TRBV30 to TRBJ2-3; 7 bases align to TRBD1. The CDR3 region has the DNA TGTGCCTGGAGGGGACAGATCACAGATACGCAGTATTTT. This encodes CAWRGQITDTQYF.